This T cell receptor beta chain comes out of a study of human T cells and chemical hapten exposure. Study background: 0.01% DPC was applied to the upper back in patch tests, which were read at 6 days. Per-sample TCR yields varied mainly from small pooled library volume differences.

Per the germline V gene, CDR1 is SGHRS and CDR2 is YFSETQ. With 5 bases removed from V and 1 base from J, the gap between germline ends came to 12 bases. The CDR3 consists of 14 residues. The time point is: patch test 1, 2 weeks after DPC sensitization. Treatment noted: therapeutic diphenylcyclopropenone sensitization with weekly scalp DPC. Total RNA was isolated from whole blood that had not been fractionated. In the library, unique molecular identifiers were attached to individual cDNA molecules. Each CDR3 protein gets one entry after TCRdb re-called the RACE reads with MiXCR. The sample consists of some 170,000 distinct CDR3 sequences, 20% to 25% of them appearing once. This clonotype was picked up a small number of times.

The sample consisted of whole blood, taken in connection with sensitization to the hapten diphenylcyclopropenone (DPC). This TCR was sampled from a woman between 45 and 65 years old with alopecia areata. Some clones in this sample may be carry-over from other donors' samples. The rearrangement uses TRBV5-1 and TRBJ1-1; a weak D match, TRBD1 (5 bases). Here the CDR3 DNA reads TGCGCCAGCAGAACCGGGACGCCGAACACTGAAGCTTTCTTT. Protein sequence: CASRTGTPNTEAFF.